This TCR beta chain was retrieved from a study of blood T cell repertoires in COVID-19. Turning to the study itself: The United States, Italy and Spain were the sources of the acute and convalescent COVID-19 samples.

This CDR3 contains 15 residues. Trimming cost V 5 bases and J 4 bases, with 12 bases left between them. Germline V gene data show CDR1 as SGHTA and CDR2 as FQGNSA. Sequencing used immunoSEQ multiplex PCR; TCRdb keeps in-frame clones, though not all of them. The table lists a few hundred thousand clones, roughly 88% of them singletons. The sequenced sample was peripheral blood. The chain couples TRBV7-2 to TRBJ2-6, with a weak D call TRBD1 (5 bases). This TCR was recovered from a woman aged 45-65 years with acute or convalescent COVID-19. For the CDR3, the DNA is TGTGCCAGCAGCCCCCGGACACCGGGGGCCAACGTCCTGACTTTC. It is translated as CASSPRTPGANVLTF.